The clone carrying this T cell receptor (beta chain) appeared once. Profiled with immunoSEQ multiplex PCR; TCRdb holds only in-frame clones, not every one. This sample carries roughly 99,000 clones, about four fifths of them seen once, and the ten largest clones take 15% to 20%. Germline values: CDR1 SGHRS, CDR2 YFSETQ. V dropped 1 base and J dropped 5 bases, with 9 bases sitting between them. The CDR3 consists of 13 residues. These data come from a study of blood T cell repertoires in COVID-19. The chain joins TRBV5-1 to TRBJ2-5; weak D call: TRBD2 (6 bases). Sequencing was done on a sample of peripheral blood. The receptor comes from a woman older than 75 with active or convalescent COVID-19. The CDR3 nucleotides read TGCGCCAGCAGCTTGAGAGGGAGGGAGACCCAGTACTTC. Translation gives CASSLRGRETQYF. Filled out from reference TRBV5-1 and TRBJ2-5, the complete variable domain reads KAGVTQTPRYLIKTRGQQVTLSCSPISGHRSVSWYQQTPGQGLQFLFEYFSETQRNKGNFPGRFSGRQFSNSRSEMNVSTLELGDSALYLCASSLRGRETQYFGPGTRLLVL.